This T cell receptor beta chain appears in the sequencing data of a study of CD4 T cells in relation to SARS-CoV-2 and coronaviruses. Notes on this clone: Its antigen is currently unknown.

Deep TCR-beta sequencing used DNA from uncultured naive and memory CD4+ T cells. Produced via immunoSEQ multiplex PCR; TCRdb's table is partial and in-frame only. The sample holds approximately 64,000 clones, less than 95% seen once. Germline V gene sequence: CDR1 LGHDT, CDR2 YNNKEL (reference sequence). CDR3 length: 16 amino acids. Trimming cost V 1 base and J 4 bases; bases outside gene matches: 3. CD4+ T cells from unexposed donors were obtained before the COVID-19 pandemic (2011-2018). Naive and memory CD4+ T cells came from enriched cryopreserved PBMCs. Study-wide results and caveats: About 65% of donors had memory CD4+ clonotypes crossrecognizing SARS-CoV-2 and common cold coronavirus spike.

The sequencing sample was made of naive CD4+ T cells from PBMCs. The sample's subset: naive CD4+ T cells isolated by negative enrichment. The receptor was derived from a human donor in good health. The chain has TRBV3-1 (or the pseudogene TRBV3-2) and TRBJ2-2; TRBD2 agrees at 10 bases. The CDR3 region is CASSQGTSGLTGELFF. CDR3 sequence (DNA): TGTGCCAGCAGCCAAGGGACTAGCGGACTCACCGGGGAGCTGTTTTTT.